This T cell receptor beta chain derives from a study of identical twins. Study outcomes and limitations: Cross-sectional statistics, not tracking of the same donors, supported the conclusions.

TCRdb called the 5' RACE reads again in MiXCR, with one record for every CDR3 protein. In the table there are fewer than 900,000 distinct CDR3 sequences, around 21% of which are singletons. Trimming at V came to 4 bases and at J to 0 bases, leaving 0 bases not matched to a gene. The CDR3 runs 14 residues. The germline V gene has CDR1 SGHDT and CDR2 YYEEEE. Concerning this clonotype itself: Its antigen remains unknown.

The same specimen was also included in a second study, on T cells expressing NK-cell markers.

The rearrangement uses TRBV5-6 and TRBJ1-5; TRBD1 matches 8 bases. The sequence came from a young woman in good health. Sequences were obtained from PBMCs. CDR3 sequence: CASSDRGSNQPQHF. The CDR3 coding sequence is TGTGCCAGCAGCGACAGGGGTAGCAATCAGCCCCAGCATTTT.